This T cell receptor beta chain originates from a study of control samples from healthy donors and cancer patients. The repertoire was sequenced with immunoSEQ multiplex PCR; TCRdb's copy has only in-frame clones and lacks some. The sample comprises some 100,000 clones, 80% to 90% of which are singletons, and roughly 13% rests with the top ten. The CDR3 totals 13 residues. CDR1 is SEHNR, CDR2 FQNEAQ, per germline (reference sequence). The germline V and J ends were trimmed by 6 bases and 2 bases, with 9 bases remaining between them. Sequenced input: blood. The J gene is TRBJ2-3, the V gene TRBV7-9, with a tentative D call TRBD1 (5 bases). This TCR came from a young man in good health. The CDR3 coding sequence is TGTGCCAGCAGTCCAGGGTACACAGATACGCAGTATTTT. Protein product: CASSPGYTDTQYF.